This T cell receptor (beta chain) was sequenced during a study of blood T cell repertoires in COVID-19. In the study overall: Samples taken during acute and convalescent COVID-19 were collected in the United States, Italy and Spain. The analysed material was cDNA or gDNA that came from T cells, B-cell-depleted T cells, or PBMCs.

In the authors' methods: Estimation of nucleated cell counts was performed using reference gene primer amplification. Libraries were prepared by immunoSEQ multiplex PCR; TCRdb keeps only in-frame clonotypes and omits some of them. V, J and clone size reflect that table, while D and trimming were determined from the DNA. The repertoire holds almost 30,000 clones, with 60% to 80% as singletons. This receptor was identified in a woman aged 70 to 79 with acute or convalescent COVID-19. The sequencing input was peripheral blood.

The CDR3 reads CASSLVSGRWDEQFF. CDR3 in DNA: TGTGCCAGCAGCTTGGTTAGCGGGAGGTGGGATGAGCAGTTCTTC. The chain couples TRBV5-6 to TRBJ2-1; 10 nucleotides line up with TRBD2. The V gene's germline CDR1 is SGHDT and CDR2 YYEEEE. This CDR3 spans 15 amino acids. Trimming cost V 0 bases and J 8 bases; bases outside gene matches: 5.